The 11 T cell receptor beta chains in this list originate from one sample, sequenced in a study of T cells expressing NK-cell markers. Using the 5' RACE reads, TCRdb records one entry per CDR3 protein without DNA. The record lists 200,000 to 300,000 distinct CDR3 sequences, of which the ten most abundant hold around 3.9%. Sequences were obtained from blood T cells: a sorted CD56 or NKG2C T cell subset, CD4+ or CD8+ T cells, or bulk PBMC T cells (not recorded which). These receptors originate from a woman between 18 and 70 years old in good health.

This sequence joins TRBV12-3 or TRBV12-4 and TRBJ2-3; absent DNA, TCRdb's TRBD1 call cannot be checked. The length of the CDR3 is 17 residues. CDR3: CASSSGTASRRTDTQYF.

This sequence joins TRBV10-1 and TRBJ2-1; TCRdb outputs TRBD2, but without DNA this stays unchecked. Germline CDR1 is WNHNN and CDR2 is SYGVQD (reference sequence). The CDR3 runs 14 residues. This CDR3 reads CASNPDSGVGEQFF.

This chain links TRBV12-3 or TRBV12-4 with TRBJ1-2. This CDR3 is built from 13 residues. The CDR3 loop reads CASSLPAIPGYTF.

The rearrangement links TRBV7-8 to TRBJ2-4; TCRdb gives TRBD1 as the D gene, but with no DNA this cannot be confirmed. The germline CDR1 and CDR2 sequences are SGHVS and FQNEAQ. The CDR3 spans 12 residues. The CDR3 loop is CASSQDTAYQYF. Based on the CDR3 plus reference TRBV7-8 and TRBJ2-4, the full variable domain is GAGVSQSPRYKVAKRGQDVALRCDPISGHVSLFWYQQALGQGPEFLTYFQNEAQLDKSGLPSDRFFAERPEGSVSTLKIQRTQQEDSAVYLCASSQDTAYQYFGAGTRLSVL.

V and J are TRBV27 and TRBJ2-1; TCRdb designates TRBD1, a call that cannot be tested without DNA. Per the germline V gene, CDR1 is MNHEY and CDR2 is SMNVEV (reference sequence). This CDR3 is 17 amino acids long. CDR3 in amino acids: CASSFPWGEKGRNEQFF.

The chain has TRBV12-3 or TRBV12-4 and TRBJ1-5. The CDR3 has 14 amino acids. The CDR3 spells CASTFREGDQPQHF.

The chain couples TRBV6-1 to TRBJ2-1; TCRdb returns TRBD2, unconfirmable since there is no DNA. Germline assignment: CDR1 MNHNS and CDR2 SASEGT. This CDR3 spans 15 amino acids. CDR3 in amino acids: CASSRPTSGGSEQFF.

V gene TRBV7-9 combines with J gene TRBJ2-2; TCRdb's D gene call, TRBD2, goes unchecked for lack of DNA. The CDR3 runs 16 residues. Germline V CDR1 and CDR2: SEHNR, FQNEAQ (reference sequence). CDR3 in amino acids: CASSFRLERDIGELFF.

The CDR3 region is CASSEGLAGNNEQFF. This chain links TRBV25-1 with TRBJ2-1; TCRdb picks TRBD2, but there is no DNA to check that call. Germline loops: CDR1 MGHDK, CDR2 SYGVNS. The length of the CDR3 is 15 residues.

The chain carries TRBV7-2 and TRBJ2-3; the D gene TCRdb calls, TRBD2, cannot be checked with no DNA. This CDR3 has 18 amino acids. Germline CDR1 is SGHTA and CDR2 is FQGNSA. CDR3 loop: CASSSSGRATTSTDTQYF.

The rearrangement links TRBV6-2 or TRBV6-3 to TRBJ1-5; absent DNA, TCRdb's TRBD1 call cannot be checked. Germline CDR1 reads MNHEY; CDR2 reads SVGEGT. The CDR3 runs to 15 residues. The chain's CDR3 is CASSYSSRGVGPQHF.